This TCR beta chain was recovered during a study of siplizumab effects on memory and regulatory T cells. Overall study results and limits: Among alloreactive clones, only a minor fraction mapped to unstimulated subsets. Researchers could not give a naive or memory phenotype to roughly 75-97% of proliferating CD4+ or CD8+ clones.

As to this clone: The antigen remains undetermined.

Assaying covered 100,000 or so TCR templates per sample. TCRdb's copy holds only in-frame clones and misses some; the assay was immunoSEQ multiplex PCR. The sample includes some 90,000 clones, about 87% of them seen just once. CDR1 SGHTA and CDR2 FQGTGA come from the germline V gene. V was pared by 5 bases and J by 1 base, with 8 bases between. The CDR3 spans 13 residues. Input material: CD4+ T cells sorted from blood. The chain combines TRBV7-3 with TRBJ1-1; D unresolved. The clonotype comes from a human donor in good health. CDR3 residues: CASSPRRNTEAFF. The CDR3 DNA reads TGTGCCAGCAGCCCTCGCAGGAACACTGAAGCTTTCTTT. The full variable domain, rest sourced from reference TRBV7-3 and TRBJ1-1, is GAGVSQTPSNKVTEKGKYVELRCDPISGHTALYWYRQSLGQGPEFLIYFQGTGAADDSGLPNDRFFAVRPEGSVSTLKIQRTERGDSAVYLCASSPRRNTEAFFGQGTRLTVV.